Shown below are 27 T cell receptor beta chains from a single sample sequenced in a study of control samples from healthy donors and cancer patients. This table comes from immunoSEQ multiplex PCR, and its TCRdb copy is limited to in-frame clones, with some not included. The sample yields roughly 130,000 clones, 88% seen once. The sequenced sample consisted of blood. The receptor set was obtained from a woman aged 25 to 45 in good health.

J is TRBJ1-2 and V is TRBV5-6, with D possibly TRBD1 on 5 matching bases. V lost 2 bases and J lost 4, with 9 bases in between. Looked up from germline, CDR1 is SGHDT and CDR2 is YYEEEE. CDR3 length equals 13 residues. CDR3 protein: CASSFGTAYGYTF. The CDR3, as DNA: TGTGCCAGCAGCTTCGGGACGGCCTATGGCTACACCTTC.

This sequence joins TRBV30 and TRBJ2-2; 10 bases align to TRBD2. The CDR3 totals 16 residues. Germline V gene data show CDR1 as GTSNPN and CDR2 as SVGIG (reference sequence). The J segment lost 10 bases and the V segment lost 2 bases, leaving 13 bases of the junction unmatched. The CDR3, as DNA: TGTGCCTGGAGTCACCCGGCTAGCGGGAGTGCTGCGGAGCTGTTTTTT. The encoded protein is CAWSHPASGSAAELFF.

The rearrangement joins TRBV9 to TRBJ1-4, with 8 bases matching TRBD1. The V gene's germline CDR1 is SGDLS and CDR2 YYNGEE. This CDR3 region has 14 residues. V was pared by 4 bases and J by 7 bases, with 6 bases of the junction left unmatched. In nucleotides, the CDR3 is TGTGCCAGCAGCAAACAGGGGGTCGGTGAAAAACTGTTTTTT. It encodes CASSKQGVGEKLFF.

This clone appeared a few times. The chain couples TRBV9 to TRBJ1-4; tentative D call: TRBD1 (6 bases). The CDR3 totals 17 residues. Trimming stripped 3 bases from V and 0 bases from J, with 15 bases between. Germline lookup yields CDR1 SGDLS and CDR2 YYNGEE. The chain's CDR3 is CASSDFGGVATNEKLFF. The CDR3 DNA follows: TGTGCCAGCAGCGACTTCGGGGGCGTTGCAACTAATGAAAAACTGTTTTTT.

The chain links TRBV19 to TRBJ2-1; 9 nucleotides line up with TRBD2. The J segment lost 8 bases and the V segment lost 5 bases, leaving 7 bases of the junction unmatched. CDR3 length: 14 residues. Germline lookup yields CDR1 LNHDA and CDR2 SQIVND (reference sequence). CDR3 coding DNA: TGTGCCAGTAGTTCGCTAGCGGGAAGGTATGAGCAGTTCTTC. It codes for CASSSLAGRYEQFF.

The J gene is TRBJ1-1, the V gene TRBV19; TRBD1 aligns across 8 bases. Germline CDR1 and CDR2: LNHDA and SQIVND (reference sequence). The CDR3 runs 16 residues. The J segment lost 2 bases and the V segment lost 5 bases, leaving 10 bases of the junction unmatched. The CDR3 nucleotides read TGTGCCAGTAGTTTCCGACAGGGGCGGTCTAACACTGAAGCTTTCTTT. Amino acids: CASSFRQGRSNTEAFF.

CDR3 DNA: TGTGCCAGCAGCCAAGGGACAGGGACCGGCTACGAGCAGTACTTC. It translates to CASSQGTGTGYEQYF. This chain uses TRBV3-1 (or the pseudogene TRBV3-2) with TRBJ2-7, with TRBD1 matching over 8 bases. CDR3 size: 15 residues. J lost 3 bases, V lost 1 base, and 5 bases had no gene match. Looked up from germline, CDR1 is LGHDT and CDR2 is YNNKEL (reference sequence).

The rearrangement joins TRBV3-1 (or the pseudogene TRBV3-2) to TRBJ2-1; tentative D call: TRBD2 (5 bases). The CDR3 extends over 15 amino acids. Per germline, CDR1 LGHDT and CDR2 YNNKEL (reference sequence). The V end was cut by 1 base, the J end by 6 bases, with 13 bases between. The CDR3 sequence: CASSQGSSSSNEQFF. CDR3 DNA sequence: TGTGCCAGCAGCCAAGGTTCTAGCTCAAGCAATGAGCAGTTCTTC.

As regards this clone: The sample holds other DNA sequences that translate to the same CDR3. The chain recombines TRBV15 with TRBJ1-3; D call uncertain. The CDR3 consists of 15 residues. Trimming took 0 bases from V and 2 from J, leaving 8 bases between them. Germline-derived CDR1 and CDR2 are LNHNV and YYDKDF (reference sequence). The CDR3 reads CATSRDRTAGNTIYF. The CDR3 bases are TGTGCCACCAGCAGAGATCGGACTGCTGGAAACACCATATATTTT. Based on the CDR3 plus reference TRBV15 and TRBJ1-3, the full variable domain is DAMVIQNPRYQVTQFGKPVTLSCSQTLNHNVMYWYQQKSSQAPKLLFHYYDKDFNNEADTPDNFQSRRPNTSFCFLDIRSPGLGDTAMYLCATSRDRTAGNTIYFGEGSWLTVV.

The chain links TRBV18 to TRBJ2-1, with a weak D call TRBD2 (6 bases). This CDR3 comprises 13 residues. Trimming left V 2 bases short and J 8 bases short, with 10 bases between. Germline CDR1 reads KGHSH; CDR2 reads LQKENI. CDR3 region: CASSPSGGDEQFF. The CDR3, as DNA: TGTGCCAGCTCACCATCCGGCGGGGATGAGCAGTTCTTC.

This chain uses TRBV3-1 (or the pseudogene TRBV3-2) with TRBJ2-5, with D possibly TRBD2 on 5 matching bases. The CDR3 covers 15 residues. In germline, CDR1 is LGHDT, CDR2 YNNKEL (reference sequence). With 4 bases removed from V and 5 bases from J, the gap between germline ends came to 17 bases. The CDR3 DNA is TGTGCCAGCAGCCGTAATACGGGATCTTGGGAGACCCAGTACTTC. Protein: CASSRNTGSWETQYF.

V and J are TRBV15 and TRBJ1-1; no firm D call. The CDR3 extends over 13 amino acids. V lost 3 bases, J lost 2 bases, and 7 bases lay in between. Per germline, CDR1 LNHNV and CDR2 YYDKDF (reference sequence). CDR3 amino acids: CATSRGKNTEAFF. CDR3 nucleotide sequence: TGTGCCACCAGCAGGGGGAAAAACACTGAAGCTTTCTTT.

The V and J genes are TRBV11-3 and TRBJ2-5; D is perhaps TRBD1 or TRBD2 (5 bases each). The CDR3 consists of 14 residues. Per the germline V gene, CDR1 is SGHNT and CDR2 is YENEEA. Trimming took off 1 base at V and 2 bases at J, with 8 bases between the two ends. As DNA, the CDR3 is TGTGCCAGCAGCTTAGGGGGCGGGCAAGAGACCCAGTACTTC. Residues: CASSLGGGQETQYF. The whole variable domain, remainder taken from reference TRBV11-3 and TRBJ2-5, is EAGVVQSPRYKIIEKKQPVAFWCNPISGHNTLYWYLQNLGQGPELLIRYENEEAVDDSQLPKDRFSAERLKGVDSTLKIQPAELGDSAVYLCASSLGGGQETQYFGPGTRLLVL.

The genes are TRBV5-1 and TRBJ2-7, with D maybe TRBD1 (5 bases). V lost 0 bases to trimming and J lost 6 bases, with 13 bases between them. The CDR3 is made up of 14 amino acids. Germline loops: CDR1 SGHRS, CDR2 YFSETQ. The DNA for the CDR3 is TGCGCCAGCAGCTTGGATGGCAGGGTAGCCGAGCAGTACTTC. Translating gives CASSLDGRVAEQYF.

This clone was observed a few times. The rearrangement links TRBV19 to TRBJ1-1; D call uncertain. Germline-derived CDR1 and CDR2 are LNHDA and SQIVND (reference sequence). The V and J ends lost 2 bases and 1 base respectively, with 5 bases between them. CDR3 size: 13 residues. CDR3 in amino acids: CASSISRNTEAFF. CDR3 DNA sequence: TGTGCCAGTAGTATATCAAGGAACACTGAAGCTTTCTTT.

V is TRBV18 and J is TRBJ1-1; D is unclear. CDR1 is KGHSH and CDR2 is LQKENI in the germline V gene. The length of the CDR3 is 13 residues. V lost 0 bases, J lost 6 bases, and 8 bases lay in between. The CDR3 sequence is CASSPPFFSEAFF. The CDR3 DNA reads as TGTGCCAGCTCACCACCGTTTTTTTCTGAAGCTTTCTTT.

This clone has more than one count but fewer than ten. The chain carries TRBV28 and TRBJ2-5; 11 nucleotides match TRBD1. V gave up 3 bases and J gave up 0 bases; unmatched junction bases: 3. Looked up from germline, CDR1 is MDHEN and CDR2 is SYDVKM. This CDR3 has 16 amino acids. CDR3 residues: CASSFGTGGYQETQYF. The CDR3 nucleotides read TGTGCCAGCAGTTTTGGGACAGGGGGGTACCAAGAGACCCAGTACTTC.

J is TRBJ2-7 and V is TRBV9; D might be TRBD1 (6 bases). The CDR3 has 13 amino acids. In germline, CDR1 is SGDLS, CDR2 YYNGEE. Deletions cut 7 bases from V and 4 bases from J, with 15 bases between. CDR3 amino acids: CASGNRDRYEQYF. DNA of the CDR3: TGTGCCAGCGGGAACAGGGATCGTTACGAGCAGTACTTC. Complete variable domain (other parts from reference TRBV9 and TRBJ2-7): DSGVTQTPKHLITATGQRVTLRCSPRSGDLSVYWYQQSLDQGLQFLIQYYNGEERAKGNILERFSAQQFPDLHSELNLSSLELGDSALYFCASGNRDRYEQYFGPGTRLTVT.

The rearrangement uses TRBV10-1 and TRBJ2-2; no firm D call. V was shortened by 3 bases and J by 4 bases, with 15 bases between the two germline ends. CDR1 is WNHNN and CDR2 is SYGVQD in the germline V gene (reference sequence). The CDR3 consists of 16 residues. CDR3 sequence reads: CASSDFASSSTGELFF. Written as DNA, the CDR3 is TGCGCCAGCAGTGATTTTGCCTCCTCTTCCACCGGGGAGCTGTTTTTT.

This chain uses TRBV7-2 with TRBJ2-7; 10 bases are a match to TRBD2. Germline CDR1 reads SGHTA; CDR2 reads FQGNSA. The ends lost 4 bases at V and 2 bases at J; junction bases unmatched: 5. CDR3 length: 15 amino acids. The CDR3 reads CASSYRSGRAYEQYF. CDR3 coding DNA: TGTGCCAGCAGCTACCGGAGCGGGAGGGCCTACGAGCAGTACTTC.

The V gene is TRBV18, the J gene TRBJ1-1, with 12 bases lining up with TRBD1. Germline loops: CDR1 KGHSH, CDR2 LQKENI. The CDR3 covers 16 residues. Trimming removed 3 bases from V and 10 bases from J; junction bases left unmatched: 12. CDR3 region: CASSPPGQGAATRAFF. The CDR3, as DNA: TGTGCCAGCTCACCTCCGGGACAGGGGGCTGCCACGAGAGCTTTCTTT.

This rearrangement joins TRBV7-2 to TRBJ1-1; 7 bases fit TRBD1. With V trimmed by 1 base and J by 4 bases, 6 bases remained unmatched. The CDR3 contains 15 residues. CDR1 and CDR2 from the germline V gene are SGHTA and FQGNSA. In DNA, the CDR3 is TGTGCCAGCAGCTTAGAGGGGGCAGGGAGCACTGAAGCTTTCTTT. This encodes CASSLEGAGSTEAFF. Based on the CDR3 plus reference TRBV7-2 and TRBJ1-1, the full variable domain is GAGVSQSPSNKVTEKGKDVELRCDPISGHTALYWYRQSLGQGLEFLIYFQGNSAPDKSGLPSDRFSAERTGGSVSTLTIQRTQQEDSAVYLCASSLEGAGSTEAFFGQGTRLTVV.

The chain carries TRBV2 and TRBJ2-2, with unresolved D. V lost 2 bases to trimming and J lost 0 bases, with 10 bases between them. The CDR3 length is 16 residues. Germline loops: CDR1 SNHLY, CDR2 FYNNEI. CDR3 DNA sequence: TGTGCCAGCAGTGAAATGGTACTCGCGAACACCGGGGAGCTGTTTTTT. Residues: CASSEMVLANTGELFF.

In nucleotides, the CDR3 is TGTGCTAGCGCGGGATCGTCGAGGGACGAGCAGTACTTC. Its protein is CASAGSSRDEQYF. The rearrangement uses TRBV7-7 and TRBJ2-7, with a possible D match to TRBD2 (6 bases). The CDR3 covers 13 residues. Per germline, CDR1 SSHAT and CDR2 FNYEAQ (reference sequence).

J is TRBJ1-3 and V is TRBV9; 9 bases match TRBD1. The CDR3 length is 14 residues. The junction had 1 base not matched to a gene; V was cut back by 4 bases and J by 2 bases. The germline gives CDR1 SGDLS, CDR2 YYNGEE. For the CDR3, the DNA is TGTGCCAGCAGCAGGACAGGGGCTGGAAACACCATATATTTT. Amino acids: CASSRTGAGNTIYF.

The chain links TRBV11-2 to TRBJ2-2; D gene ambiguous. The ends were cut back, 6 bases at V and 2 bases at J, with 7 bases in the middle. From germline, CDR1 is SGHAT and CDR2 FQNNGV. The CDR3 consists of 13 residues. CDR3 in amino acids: CASRAGNTGELFF. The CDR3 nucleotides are TGTGCCAGCAGGGCAGGCAACACCGGGGAGCTGTTTTTT.

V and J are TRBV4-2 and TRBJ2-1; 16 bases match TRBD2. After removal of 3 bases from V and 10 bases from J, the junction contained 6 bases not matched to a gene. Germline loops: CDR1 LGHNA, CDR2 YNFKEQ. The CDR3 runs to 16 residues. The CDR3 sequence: CASSQLGLAGGEEQFF. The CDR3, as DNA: TGTGCCAGCAGCCAGTTGGGACTAGCGGGAGGGGAGGAGCAGTTCTTC.